The subject of this entry is one T cell receptor beta chain. These data come from a study of control samples from healthy donors and cancer patients. V gave up 9 bases and J gave up 0 bases; unmatched junction bases: 7. The CDR3 has 15 residues. The germline CDR1 and CDR2 sequences are SNHLY and FYNNEI. Data came from immunoSEQ multiplex PCR; TCRdb stores just in-frame clones and leaves some out. Of about 180,000 clones listed, 94% are singletons. The V gene is TRBV2, the J gene TRBJ2-3; TRBD1 matches at 9 bases. Sequencing was performed on blood. The sequence derives from a woman aged 18-35 years in good health. The DNA of the CDR3 is TGTGCCAGTAGGAAACAGGGGGCGAGCACAGATACGCAGTATTTT. It codes for CASRKQGASTDTQYF.